These 8 T cell receptor beta chains originate from one sample sequenced in a study of shared T cell receptors in the human thymus. Clones were sequenced by immunoSEQ multiplex PCR, and TCRdb holds only the in-frame ones, with some missing. The top ten clones hold about 0.0094% of a sample with some 660,000 clones, around 87% of them seen once. Separately, the same data were catalogued under a study of human thymus T cells.

The sequenced sample was thymocytes. These receptors were taken from a boy under three years old with a congenital heart defect.

Notes on this clone: This specimen includes other DNA sequences encoding the same CDR3. The CDR3, as DNA: TGTGCCAGCAGCTTCACCGGACAGGGGTGTTCCTATAATTCACCCCTCCACTTT. Protein product: CASSFTGQGCSYNSPLHF. This chain connects TRBV5-4 to TRBJ1-6, with TRBD1 matching 9 bases. CDR3 length: 18 residues. Trimming at V came to 2 bases and at J to 1 base, leaving 7 bases not matched to a gene. The germline gives CDR1 SGHNT, CDR2 YYREEE (reference sequence).

The CDR3: CATTRPDTQYF. CDR3 DNA sequence: TGTGCCACCACGCGTCCAGATACGCAGTATTTT. The V call is TRBV27, the J call TRBJ2-3; D call uncertain. V was shortened by 10 bases and J by 4 bases, with 9 bases between the two germline ends. Germline V gene sequence: CDR1 MNHEY, CDR2 SMNVEV (reference sequence). The CDR3 has 11 amino acids.

The rearrangement links TRBV28 to TRBJ2-2; D not resolved. CDR1 and CDR2 (germline): MDHEN, SYDVKM. V was trimmed by 10 bases and J by 2 bases, leaving 17 bases between them. The CDR3 consists of 15 residues. DNA for the CDR3: TGTGCCACCTTCCGGCAGGCAATCAACACCGGGGAGCTGTTTTTT. It translates to CATFRQAINTGELFF.

V and J are TRBV9 and TRBJ2-2; D gene uncertain. Germline assignment: CDR1 SGDLS and CDR2 YYNGEE. This CDR3 is 15 amino acids long. Trimming took 0 bases from V and 2 from J, leaving 8 bases between them. The CDR3 nucleotides are TGTGCCAGCAGCGTAGGTAGCAGAAACACCGGGGAGCTGTTTTTT. Translation gives CASSVGSRNTGELFF.

The J gene is TRBJ2-1, the V gene TRBV28; TRBD2 agrees at 9 bases. V shed 8 bases and J 8 bases; nucleotides not matched to a gene: 10. Per germline, CDR1 MDHEN and CDR2 SYDVKM. The CDR3 is 14 residues long. The CDR3 here is CASFGREGGDEQFF. The DNA for the CDR3 is TGTGCCAGCTTTGGGCGGGAGGGGGGCGATGAGCAGTTCTTC.

The V and J genes are TRBV4-1 and TRBJ2-2; D perhaps matches TRBD1 (6 bases). Germline V CDR1 and CDR2: MGHRA, YSYEKL. Trimming took off 1 base at V and 5 bases at J, with 20 bases between the two ends. The CDR3 loop spans 18 amino acids. DNA of the CDR3: TGCGCCAGCAGCCAAGTCCCAGGGGAATCCCATGGGACCGGGGAGCTGTTTTTT. Translated, it gives CASSQVPGESHGTGELFF.

This clone was detected a few times. The chain couples TRBV14 to TRBJ1-4; D unclear. This CDR3 contains 11 residues. Trimming removed 3 bases from V and 8 bases from J, with 4 bases in between. Germline V gene lookup returns CDR1 SGHDN and CDR2 FVKESK. Here the CDR3 DNA reads TGTGCCAGCAGCCACCAAGAAAAACTGTTTTTT. Its protein product is CASSHQEKLFF.

The V and J genes are TRBV5-1 and TRBJ2-1, with TRBD2 identical over 14 bases. Germline CDR1 reads SGHRS; CDR2 reads YFSETQ. Losses at the gene ends were 4 bases for V and 6 bases for J; bases not matched to a gene: 9. This CDR3 has 17 residues. In DNA, the CDR3 is TGCGCCAGCAGCGCGGGACTAGCGGGAGATCTAATCAATGAGCAGTTCTTC. Its protein is CASSAGLAGDLINEQFF.